These T cell receptor beta chains were read from a single sample in a study of blood T cells in healthy people across ages. From the 5' RACE reads, TCRdb called clonotypes with MiXCR, one entry per CDR3 protein. The sample lists about 830,000 distinct CDR3 sequences, approximately 59% seen once, with about a quarter in the top ten. Specimen: blood. These receptors all come from a man under 40 in good health. CDR3s include the opening cysteine and the closing phenylalanine or tryptophan. D genes are given only for firm matches. Size is omitted from some rows. Given values are once, few, many or a class for expanded clones.

CDR3: CSVENRNRDYGYTF
DNA: TGCAGCGTTGAAAATAGGAATAGGGACTATGGCTACACCTTC
J: TRBJ1-2
D: -
length: 14
size: -
V: TRBV29-1

CDR3: CSPWGGTDTQYF
DNA: TGCAGTCCGTGGGGGGGCACAGATACGCAGTATTTT
J: TRBJ2-3
D: -
length: 12
size: -
V: TRBV20-1

CDR3: CASSLGDGRSVEQFF
DNA: TGTGCCAGCAGCTTGGGAGACGGAAGGAGCGTTGAGCAGTTCTTC
J: TRBJ2-1
D: -
length: 15
size: -
V: TRBV5-4

CDR3: CSAQGLLYNEQFF
DNA: TGCAGTGCTCAGGGACTTCTCTACAATGAGCAGTTCTTC
J: TRBJ2-1
D: -
length: 13
size: -
V: TRBV20-1

CDR3: CASSVDRVVQYF
DNA: TGTGCCAGCAGCGTTGACAGGGTTGTGCAGTACTTC
J: TRBJ2-5
D: TRBD1
length: 12
size: -
V: TRBV7-2

CDR3: CSARDLSGSDQPQHF
DNA: TGCAGTGCTAGAGATTTATCAGGGAGCGATCAGCCCCAGCATTTT
J: TRBJ1-5
D: -
length: 15
size: -
V: TRBV20-1

CDR3: CASSAPGLAAKNIQYF
DNA: TGTGCCAGCAGTGCTCCGGGACTAGCGGCCAAAAACATTCAGTACTTC
J: TRBJ2-4
D: TRBD2
length: 16
size: few
V: TRBV6-2/TRBV6-3

CDR3: CASSLGDRGLDGYTF
DNA: TGCGCCAGCAGCCTGGGGGACAGGGGGCTCGATGGCTACACCTTC
J: TRBJ1-2
D: TRBD1
length: 15
size: -
V: TRBV5-1

CDR3: CASNRGARRTYEQYF
DNA: TGTGCCAGTAACCGGGGGGCCAGGAGAACTTACGAGCAGTACTTC
J: TRBJ2-7
D: -
length: 15
size: -
V: TRBV6-5

CDR3: CASSQPLFREQYF
DNA: TGTGCCAGCAGTCAACCCTTATTCCGCGAGCAGTACTTC
J: TRBJ2-7
D: -
length: 13
size: -
V: TRBV6-2/TRBV6-3

CDR3: CASSGLQSANYGYTF
DNA: TGTGCCAGCAGTGGACTACAGAGCGCAAATTATGGCTACACCTTC
J: TRBJ1-2
D: -
length: 15
size: -
V: TRBV25-1

CDR3: CASRSDRGAFF
DNA: TGTGCCAGCAGGTCGGACAGGGGGGCTTTCTTT
J: TRBJ1-1
D: TRBD1
length: 11
size: -
V: TRBV7-8

CDR3: CASTRTLGREQYF
DNA: TGTGCCAGCACTAGGACCCTCGGTCGCGAGCAGTACTTC
J: TRBJ2-7
D: -
length: 13
size: -
V: TRBV7-2

CDR3: CASSLDRNSYEQYF
DNA: TGTGCCAGCAGCTTAGACAGGAACTCCTACGAGCAGTACTTC
J: TRBJ2-7
D: -
length: 14
size: -
V: TRBV7-2

CDR3: CASSLQRGYNEQFF
DNA: TGTGCCAGCAGCCTCCAACGGGGGTACAATGAGCAGTTCTTC
J: TRBJ2-1
D: -
length: 14
size: -
V: TRBV13

CDR3: CSVEGAPGQGIYEQYF
DNA: TGCAGCGTTGAAGGTGCTCCGGGACAGGGAATCTACGAGCAGTACTTC
J: TRBJ2-7
D: TRBD1
length: 16
size: -
V: TRBV29-1

CDR3: CASSPMGRYNEQFF
DNA: TGTGCCAGCAGCCCGATGGGGAGATACAATGAGCAGTTCTTC
J: TRBJ2-1
D: -
length: 14
size: -
V: TRBV5-6

CDR3: CASSYRGRAGADTQYF
DNA: TGTGCCAGCAGCTACCGCGGACGGGCGGGTGCAGATACGCAGTATTTT
J: TRBJ2-3
D: -
length: 16
size: -
V: TRBV3-1

CDR3: CASSQTSGYYEQYF
DNA: TGTGCCAGCAGTCAGACTAGCGGCTACTACGAGCAGTACTTC
J: TRBJ2-7
D: TRBD2
length: 14
size: -
V: TRBV27

CDR3: CASSQGKGYHQPQHF
DNA: TGTGCCAGCAGTCAGGGGAAGGGGTATCATCAGCCCCAGCATTTT
J: TRBJ1-5
D: -
length: 15
size: -
V: TRBV27

CDR3: CSAPYGLGTDTQYF
DNA: TGCAGTGCCCCCTATGGGTTGGGCACAGATACGCAGTATTTT
J: TRBJ2-3
D: -
length: 14
size: -
V: TRBV20-1

CDR3: CASGGGGETQYF
DNA: TGTGCCAGCGGCGGCGGTGGAGAGACCCAGTACTTC
J: TRBJ2-5
D: -
length: 12
size: many
V: TRBV2

CDR3: CASRTGRGFFNSPLHF
DNA: TGTGCCAGCAGAACCGGGAGGGGATTTTTTAATTCACCCCTCCACTTT
J: TRBJ1-6
D: -
length: 16
size: -
V: TRBV7-2

CDR3: CASSVGTASYEQYF
DNA: TGTGCCAGCAGTGTCGGGACAGCCTCCTACGAGCAGTACTTC
J: TRBJ2-7
D: TRBD1
length: 14
size: -
V: TRBV27

CDR3: CATGRGGYEQYF
DNA: TGTGCCACCGGACGGGGGGGGTATGAGCAGTACTTC
J: TRBJ2-5
D: TRBD2
length: 12
size: -
V: TRBV15

CDR3: CAWSRTGYLTDTQYF
DNA: TGTGCCTGGAGTAGAACAGGATATCTCACGGATACGCAGTATTTT
J: TRBJ2-3
D: -
length: 15
size: -
V: TRBV30

CDR3: CASSYGARPYEQYF
DNA: TGTGCCAGCAGCTACGGAGCCAGGCCCTACGAGCAGTACTTC
J: TRBJ2-7
D: -
length: 14
size: few
V: TRBV5-6